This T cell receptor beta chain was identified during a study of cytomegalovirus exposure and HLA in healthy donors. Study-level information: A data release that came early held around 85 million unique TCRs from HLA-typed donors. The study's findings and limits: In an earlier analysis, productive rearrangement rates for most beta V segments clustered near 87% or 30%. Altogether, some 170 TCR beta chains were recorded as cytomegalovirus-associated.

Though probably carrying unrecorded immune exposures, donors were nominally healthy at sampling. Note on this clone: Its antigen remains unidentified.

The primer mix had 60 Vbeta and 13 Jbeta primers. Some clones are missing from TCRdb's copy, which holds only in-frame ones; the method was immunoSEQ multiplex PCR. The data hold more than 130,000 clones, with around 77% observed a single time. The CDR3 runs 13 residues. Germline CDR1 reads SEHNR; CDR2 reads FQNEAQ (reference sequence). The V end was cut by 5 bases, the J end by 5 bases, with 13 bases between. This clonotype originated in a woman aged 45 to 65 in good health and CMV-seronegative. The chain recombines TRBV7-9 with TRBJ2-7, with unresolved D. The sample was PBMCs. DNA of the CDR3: TGTGCCAGCAGCCTCGGGTCATTCAACGAGCAGTACTTC. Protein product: CASSLGSFNEQYF. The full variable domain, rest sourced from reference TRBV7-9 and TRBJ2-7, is DTGVSQNPRHKITKRGQNVTFRCDPISEHNRLYWYRQTLGQGPEFLTYFQNEAQLEKSRLLSDRFSAERPKGSFSTLEIQRTEQGDSAMYLCASSLGSFNEQYFGPGTRLTVT.